What follows describes a single T cell receptor (beta chain). Produced via immunoSEQ multiplex PCR; TCRdb's table is partial and in-frame only. Of a few million clones in the sample, 85% to 95% were seen once. This sample is drawn from a study of shared clonotypes between healthy human individuals. The germline V gene has CDR1 SGHAT and CDR2 FQNNGV. Trimming cost V 4 bases and J 0 bases, with 15 bases left between them. This CDR3 comprises 16 residues. A CD45RA-negative memory subset and a CD45RA+ naive subset were separated from the CD4+ cells. Sequenced sample: naive CD4+ T cells from PBMCs. As for subset: CD45RA+ positively selected. The V call is TRBV11-2, the J call TRBJ1-1; no clear D. The receptor was derived from a man between 18 and 29 years old in good health. Some clones in this sample may be carry-over from other donors' samples. Here the CDR3 DNA reads TGTGCCAGCAGCTCAAAAGGACGGACGGTGAACACTGAAGCTTTCTTT. Translating gives CASSSKGRTVNTEAFF.